This note documents a single T cell receptor (beta chain) sequence. The target of this receptor is not known. Base qualities are not recorded, but no much larger clone differs from it by a single base. This record belongs to a study of somatic mutations in T cells in chronic GVHD (dated by TCRdb to about 2020). Genomic DNA was isolated and then used for the TCRbeta deep sequencing. TCRbeta CDR3 sequencing and initial data processing were performed with the immunoSEQ assay as a commercial service. Concerning the study's data processing: Reads were demultiplexed, adapter and primer sequences were removed, similar clones were merged by frequency-ratio clustering, and V, D, J genes were annotated with IMGT. TCRdb took over this immuneACCESS table, retaining in-frame rearrangements with V and J assigned. Such tables are incomplete; in checked studies, under half of the missing clones stem from an unresolved V gene, and the remainder is unexplained. V, J and clone size derive from that table, while D and trimming were established from the DNA sequence. For this sample there are about 13,000 clones; around 82% appear just once. Clones ranked in the top ten supply roughly 30% of the sample.

Inclusive of the bounding cysteine and phenylalanine, the CDR3 is 14 residues long. The CDR3 DNA has 42 bases and is translated from base 1. CDR1 ENHRY and CDR2 SYGVKD are derived from the germline V gene. Ends trimmed: V by 6 bases, J by 0 bases; bases unmatched to a gene: 3. For sorting, staining was done with anti-CD3, anti-CD4, anti-CD8 and a Vbeta20 antibody from the IOTest Beta Mark kit on a FACSAria III, reaching purity above 98%. Peripheral blood was collected in sodium heparin tubes and mononuclear cells were isolated by Ficoll-Paque PLUS density gradient centrifugation. CD4+ Vbeta20+, CD4+ Vbeta20-, and CD8+ T cell fractions were FACS-sorted before TCRbeta deep sequencing.

Sequenced material: Vbeta20-negative CD4+ T cells from blood. This specimen's cell subset or site label, interpreted: CD4+ T cells sorted as TCR Vbeta20 negative by flow cytometry. Here the chain combines TRBV10-3 and TRBJ2-3; TRBD1 matches 7 bases in the middle. The source of this sequence is a male patient aged 50 to 59 with chronic graft-versus-host disease. Following a transplant, some T lymphocytes may have been derived from the graft donor. The sequence in DNA is TGTGCCATCAGAGGGACAGCCAGCACAGATACGCAGTATTTT. It specifies CAIRGTASTDTQYF.